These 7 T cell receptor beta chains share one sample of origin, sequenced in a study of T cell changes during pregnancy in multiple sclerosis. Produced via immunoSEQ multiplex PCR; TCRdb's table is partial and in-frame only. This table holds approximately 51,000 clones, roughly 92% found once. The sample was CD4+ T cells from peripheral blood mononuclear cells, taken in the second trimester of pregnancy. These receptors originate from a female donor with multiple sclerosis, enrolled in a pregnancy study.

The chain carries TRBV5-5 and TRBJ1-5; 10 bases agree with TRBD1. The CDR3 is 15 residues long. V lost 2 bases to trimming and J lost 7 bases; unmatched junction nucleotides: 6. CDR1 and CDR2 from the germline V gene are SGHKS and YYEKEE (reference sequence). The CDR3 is CASSFSTGGGQPQHF. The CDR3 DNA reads TGTGCCAGCAGCTTTTCGACAGGGGGCGGGCAGCCCCAGCATTTT.

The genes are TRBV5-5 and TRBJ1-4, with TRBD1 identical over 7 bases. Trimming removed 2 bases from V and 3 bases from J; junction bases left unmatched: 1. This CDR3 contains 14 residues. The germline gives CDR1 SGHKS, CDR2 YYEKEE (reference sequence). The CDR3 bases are TGTGCCAGCAGCTTTACAGGGGCTAATGAAAAACTGTTTTTT. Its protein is CASSFTGANEKLFF.

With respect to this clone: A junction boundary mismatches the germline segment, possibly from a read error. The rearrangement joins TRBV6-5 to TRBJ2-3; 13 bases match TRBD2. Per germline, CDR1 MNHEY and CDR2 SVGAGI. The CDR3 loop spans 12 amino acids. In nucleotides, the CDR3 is TGTGCCGGCAGTAGGACTAGCGGGGGGCAGTATTTT. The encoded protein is CAGSRTSGGQYF.

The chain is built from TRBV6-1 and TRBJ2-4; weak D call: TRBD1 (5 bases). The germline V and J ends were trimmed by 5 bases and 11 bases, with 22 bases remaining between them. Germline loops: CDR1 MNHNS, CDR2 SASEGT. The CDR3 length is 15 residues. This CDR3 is CASSPPGGQGTFQYF. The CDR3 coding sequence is TGTGCCAGCAGTCCGCCAGGTGGGCAGGGAACGTTTCAGTACTTC.

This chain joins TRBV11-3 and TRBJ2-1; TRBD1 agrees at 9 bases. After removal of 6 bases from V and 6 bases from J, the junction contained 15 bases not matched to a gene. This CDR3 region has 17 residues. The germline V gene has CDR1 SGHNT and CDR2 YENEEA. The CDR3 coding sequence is TGTGCCAGCAGTTTCTCCGGGACAGGGTATTTGGGCAATGAGCAGTTCTTC. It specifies CASSFSGTGYLGNEQFF.

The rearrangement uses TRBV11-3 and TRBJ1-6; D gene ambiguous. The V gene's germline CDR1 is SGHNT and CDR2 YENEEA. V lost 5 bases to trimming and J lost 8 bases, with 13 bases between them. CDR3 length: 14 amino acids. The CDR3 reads CASSHSFGDSPLHF. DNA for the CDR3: TGTGCCAGCAGCCACAGCTTCGGGGATTCACCCCTCCACTTT. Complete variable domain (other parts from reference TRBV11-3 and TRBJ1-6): EAGVVQSPRYKIIEKKQPVAFWCNPISGHNTLYWYLQNLGQGPELLIRYENEEAVDDSQLPKDRFSAERLKGVDSTLKIQPAELGDSAVYLCASSHSFGDSPLHFGNGTRLTVT.

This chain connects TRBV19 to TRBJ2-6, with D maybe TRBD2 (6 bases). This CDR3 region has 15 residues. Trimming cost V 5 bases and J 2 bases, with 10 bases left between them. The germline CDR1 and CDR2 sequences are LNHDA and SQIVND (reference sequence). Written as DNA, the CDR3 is TGTGCCAGTAGTCCCACGGGGGCTGGGGCCAACGTCCTGACTTTC. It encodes CASSPTGAGANVLTF.